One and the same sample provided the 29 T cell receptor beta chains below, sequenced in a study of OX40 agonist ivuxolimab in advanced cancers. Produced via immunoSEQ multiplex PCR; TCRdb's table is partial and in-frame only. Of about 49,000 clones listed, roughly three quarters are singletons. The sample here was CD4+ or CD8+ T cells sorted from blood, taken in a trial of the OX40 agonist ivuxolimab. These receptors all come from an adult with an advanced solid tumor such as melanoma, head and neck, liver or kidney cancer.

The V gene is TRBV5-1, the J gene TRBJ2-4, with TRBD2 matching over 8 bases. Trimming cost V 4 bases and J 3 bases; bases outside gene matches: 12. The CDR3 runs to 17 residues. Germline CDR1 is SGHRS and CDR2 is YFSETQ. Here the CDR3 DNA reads TGCGCCAGCAGCCCACACCTAAATAGCGGGGTCAAAAACATTCAGTACTTC. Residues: CASSPHLNSGVKNIQYF.

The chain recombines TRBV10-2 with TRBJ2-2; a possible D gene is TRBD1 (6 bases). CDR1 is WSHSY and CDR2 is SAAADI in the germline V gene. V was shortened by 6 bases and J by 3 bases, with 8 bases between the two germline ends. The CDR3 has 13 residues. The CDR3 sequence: CASRTGYTGELFF. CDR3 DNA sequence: TGCGCCAGCAGGACAGGTTACACCGGGGAGCTGTTTTTT.

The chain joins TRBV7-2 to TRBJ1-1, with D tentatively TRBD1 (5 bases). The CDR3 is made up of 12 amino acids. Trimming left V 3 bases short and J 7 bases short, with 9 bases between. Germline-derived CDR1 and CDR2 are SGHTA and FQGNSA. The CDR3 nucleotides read TGTGCCAGCAGCTTGACAGCCCTTGAAGCTTTCTTT. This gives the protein CASSLTALEAFF.

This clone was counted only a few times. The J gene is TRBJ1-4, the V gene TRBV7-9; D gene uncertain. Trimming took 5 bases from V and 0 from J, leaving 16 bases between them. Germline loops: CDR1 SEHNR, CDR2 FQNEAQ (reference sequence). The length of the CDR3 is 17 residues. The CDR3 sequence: CASSPLWTFATNEKLFF. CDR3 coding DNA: TGTGCCAGCAGCCCTCTTTGGACCTTTGCAACTAATGAAAAACTGTTTTTT.

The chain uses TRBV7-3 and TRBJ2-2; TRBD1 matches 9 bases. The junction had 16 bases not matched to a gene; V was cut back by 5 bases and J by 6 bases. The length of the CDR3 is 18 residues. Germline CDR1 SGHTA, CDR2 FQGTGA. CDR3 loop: CASSLYYRDREVAGELFF. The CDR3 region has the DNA TGTGCCAGCAGCCTATACTACCGGGACAGGGAAGTTGCCGGGGAGCTGTTTTTT.

Here the CDR3 reads CASSLGGAETKQFF. CDR3 nucleotides: TGTGCCAGCAGCTTAGGAGGAGCGGAAACGAAGCAGTTCTTC. J is TRBJ2-1 and V is TRBV7-2; tentatively, D is TRBD2 (5 bases). Trimming cost V 1 base and J 11 bases, with 15 bases left between them. There are 14 residues in the CDR3. The germline CDR1 and CDR2 sequences are SGHTA and FQGNSA.

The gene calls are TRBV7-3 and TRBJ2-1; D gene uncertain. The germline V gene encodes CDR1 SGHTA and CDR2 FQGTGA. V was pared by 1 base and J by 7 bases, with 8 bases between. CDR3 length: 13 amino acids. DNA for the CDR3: TGTGCCAGCAGCTTAAACAGTCAGAATGAGCAGTTCTTC. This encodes CASSLNSQNEQFF.

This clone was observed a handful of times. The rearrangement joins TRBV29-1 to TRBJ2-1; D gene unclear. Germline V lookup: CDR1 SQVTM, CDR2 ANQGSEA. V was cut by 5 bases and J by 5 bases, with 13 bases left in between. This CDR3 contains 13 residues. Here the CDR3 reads CSVKRPAHNEQFF. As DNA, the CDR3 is TGCAGCGTTAAAAGACCGGCTCACAATGAGCAGTTCTTC.

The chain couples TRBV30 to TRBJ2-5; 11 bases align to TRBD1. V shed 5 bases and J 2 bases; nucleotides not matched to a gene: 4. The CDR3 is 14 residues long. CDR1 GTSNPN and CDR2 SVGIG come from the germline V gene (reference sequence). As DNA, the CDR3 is TGTGCCTGGGGGACAGGGGGAATACAAGAGACCCAGTACTTC. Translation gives CAWGTGGIQETQYF.

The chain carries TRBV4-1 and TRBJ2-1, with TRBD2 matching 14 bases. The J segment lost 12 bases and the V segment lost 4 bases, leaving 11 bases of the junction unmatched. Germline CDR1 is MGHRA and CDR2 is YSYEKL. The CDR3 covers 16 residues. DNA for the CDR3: TGCGCCAGCAGCCCCCCGGGACTAGCGGGAGTAGGTGGGCAGTTCTTC. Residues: CASSPPGLAGVGGQFF.

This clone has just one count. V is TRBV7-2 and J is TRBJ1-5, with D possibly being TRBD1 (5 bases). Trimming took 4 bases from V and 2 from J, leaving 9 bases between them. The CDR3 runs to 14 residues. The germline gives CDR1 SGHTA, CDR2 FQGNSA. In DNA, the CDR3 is TGTGCCAGCAGCTCTCAGGGTGGCAATCAGCCCCAGCATTTT. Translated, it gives CASSSQGGNQPQHF.

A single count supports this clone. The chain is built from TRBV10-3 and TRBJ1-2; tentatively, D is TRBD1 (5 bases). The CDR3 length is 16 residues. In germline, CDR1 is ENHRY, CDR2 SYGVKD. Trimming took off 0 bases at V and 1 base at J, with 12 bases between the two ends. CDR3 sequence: CAISESGREFNYGYTF. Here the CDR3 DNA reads TGTGCCATCAGTGAGTCGGGCAGGGAGTTTAACTATGGCTACACCTTC.

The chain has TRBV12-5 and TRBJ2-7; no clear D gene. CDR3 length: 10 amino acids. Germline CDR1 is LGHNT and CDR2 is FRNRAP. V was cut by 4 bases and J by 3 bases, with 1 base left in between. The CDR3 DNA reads TGTGCTAGTGGTTACTACGAGCAGTACTTC. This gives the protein CASGYYEQYF.

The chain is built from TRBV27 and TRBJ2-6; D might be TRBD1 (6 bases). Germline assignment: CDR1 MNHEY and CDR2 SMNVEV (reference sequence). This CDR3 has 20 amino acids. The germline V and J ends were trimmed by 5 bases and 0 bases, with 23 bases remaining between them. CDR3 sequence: CASSTTPRAGALSGANVLTF. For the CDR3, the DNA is TGTGCCAGCAGTACCACTCCCCGGGCAGGGGCCCTCTCTGGGGCCAACGTCCTGACTTTC.

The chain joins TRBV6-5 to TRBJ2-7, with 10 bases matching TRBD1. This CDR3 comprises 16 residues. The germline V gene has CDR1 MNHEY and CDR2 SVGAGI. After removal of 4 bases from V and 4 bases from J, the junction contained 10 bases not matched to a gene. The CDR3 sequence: CASSSPTGGAGYEQYF. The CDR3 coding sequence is TGTGCCAGCAGTTCCCCGACAGGGGGCGCGGGTTACGAGCAGTACTTC.

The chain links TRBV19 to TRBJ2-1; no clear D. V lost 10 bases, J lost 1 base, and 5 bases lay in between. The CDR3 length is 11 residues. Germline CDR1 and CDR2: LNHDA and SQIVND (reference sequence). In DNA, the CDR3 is TGTGCCACCAGGTCCTACAATGAGCAGTTCTTC. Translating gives CATRSYNEQFF.

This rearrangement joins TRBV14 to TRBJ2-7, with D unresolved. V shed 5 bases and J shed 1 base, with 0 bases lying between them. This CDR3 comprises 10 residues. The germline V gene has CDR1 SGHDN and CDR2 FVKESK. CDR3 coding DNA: TGTGCCAGCAGCTCCTACGAGCAGTACTTC. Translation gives CASSSYEQYF.

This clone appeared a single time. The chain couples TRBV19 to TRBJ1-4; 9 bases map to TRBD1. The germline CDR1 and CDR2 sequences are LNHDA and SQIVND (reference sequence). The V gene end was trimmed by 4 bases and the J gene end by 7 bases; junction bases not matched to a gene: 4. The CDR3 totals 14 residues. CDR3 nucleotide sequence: TGTGCCAGTAGTACACAGGGGGCGGTTGAAAAACTGTTTTTT. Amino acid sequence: CASSTQGAVEKLFF.

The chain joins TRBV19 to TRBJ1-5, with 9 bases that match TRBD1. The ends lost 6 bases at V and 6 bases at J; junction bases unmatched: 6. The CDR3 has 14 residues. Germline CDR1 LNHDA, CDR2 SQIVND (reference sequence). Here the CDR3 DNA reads TGTGCCAGTAGCCCGACAGGGGGATTTCAGCCCCAGCATTTT. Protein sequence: CASSPTGGFQPQHF.

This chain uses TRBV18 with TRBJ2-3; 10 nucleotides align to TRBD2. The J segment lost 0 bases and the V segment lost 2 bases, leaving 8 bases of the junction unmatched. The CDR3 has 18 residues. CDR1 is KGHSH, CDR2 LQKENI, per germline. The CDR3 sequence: CASSPSSSSGRSTDTQYF. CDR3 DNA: TGTGCCAGCTCACCAAGTTCCTCTAGCGGGAGAAGCACAGATACGCAGTATTTT.

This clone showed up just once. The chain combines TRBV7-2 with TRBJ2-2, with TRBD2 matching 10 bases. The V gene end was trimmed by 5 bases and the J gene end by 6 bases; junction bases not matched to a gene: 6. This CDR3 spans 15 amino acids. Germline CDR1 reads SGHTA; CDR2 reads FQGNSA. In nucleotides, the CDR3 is TGTGCCAGCAGCAAAAGCGGGGGGGCATCCGGGGAGCTGTTTTTT. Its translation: CASSKSGGASGELFF.

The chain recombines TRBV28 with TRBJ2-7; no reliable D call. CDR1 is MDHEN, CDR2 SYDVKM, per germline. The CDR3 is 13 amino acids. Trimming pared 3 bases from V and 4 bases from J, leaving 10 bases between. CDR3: CASSFWEGYEQYF. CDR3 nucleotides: TGTGCCAGCAGTTTTTGGGAAGGGTACGAGCAGTACTTC.

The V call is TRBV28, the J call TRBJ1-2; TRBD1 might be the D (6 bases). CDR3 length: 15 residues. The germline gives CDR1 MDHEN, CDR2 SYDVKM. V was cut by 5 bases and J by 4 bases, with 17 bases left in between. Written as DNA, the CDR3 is TGTGCCAGCAGTCCCGTTCAAGGGGGGTTCTATGGCTACACCTTC. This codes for CASSPVQGGFYGYTF.

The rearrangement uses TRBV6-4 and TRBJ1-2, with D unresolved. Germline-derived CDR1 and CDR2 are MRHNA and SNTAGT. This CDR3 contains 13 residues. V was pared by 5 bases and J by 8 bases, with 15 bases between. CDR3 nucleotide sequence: TGTGCCAGCAGTATAAACCGATGGCTCGGCTACACCTTC. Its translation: CASSINRWLGYTF.

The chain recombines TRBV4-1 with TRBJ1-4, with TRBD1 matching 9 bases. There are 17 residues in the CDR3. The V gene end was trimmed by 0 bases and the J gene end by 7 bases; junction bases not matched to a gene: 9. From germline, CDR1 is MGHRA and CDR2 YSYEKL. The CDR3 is CASSQDPGGQGGEKLFF. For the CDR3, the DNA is TGCGCCAGCAGCCAAGATCCCGGGGGACAGGGAGGTGAAAAACTGTTTTTT.

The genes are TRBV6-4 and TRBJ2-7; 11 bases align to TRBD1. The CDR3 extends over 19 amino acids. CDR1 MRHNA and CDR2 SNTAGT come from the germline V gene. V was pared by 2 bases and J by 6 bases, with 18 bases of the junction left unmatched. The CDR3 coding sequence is TGTGCCAGCAGTGACACCGGGACAGGGGGTCATACACAGAGCGGCGAGCAGTACTTC. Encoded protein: CASSDTGTGGHTQSGEQYF.

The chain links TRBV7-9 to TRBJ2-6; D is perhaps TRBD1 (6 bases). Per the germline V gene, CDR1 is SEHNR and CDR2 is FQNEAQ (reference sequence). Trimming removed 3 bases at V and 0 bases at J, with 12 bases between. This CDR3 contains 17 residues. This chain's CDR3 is CASSFRDTFSGANVLTF. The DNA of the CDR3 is TGTGCCAGCAGCTTCCGGGACACCTTCTCTGGGGCCAACGTCCTGACTTTC.

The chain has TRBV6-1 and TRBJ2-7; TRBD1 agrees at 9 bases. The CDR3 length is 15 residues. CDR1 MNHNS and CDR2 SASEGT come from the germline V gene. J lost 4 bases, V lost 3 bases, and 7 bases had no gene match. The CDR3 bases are TGTGCCAGCAGTGAGCGGGACAGGGTTGTGTACGAGCAGTACTTC. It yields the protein CASSERDRVVYEQYF.

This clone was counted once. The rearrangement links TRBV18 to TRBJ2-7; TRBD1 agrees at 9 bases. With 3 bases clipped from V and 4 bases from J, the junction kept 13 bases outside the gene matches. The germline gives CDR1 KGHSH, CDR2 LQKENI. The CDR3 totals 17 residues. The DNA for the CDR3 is TGTGCCAGCTCACCTACCACCCCTAGACAGGGGGTTTACGAGCAGTACTTC. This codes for CASSPTTPRQGVYEQYF.